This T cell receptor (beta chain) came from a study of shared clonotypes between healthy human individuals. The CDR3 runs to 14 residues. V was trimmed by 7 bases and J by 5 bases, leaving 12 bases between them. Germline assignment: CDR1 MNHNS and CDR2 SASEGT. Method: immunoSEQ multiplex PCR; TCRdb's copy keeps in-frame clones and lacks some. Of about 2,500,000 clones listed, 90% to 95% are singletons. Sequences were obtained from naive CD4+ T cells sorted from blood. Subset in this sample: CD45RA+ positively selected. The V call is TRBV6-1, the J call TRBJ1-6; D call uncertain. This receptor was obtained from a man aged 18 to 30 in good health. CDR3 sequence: CASTREGNNSPLHF. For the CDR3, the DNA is TGTGCCAGCACCCGAGAAGGGAATAATTCACCCCTCCACTTT.